Listed here are 32 T cell receptor beta chains from one sample, sequenced in a study of CD8+CD57+ T cells in acquired aplastic anemia (dated by TCRdb to about 2018). The sequencer was an Illumina HiSeq 2000. TCR beta VDJ combination and CDR3 sequence profiling used genomic DNA as the template. Clones were called with MiXCR by TCRdb after fastp trimmed the public reads at Q25, and only in-frame beta chains were retained. Rows are combined by CDR3 protein, so each entry shows the most common genes and DNA. Here the sample has approximately 470,000 distinct CDR3 sequences; over 25% occur a single time. The top ten clones comprise 0.82% of the sample. Flow cytometry had shown CD8+CD57+ cell expansion in the patients selected for sequencing. Sequences were obtained from sorted CD4+, CD8+, or CD8+CD57+ T cells (not recorded which) from PBMCs. The receptor set was obtained from a human donor with aplastic anemia.

This chain links TRBV11-1 with TRBJ1-1, with D unclear. Trimming left V 0 bases short and J 6 bases short, with 8 bases between. Germline assignment: CDR1 SGHAT and CDR2 FQDESV (reference sequence). The CDR3 extends over 13 amino acids. The CDR3 spells CASSLAPRAEAFF. CDR3 DNA: TGTGCCAGCAGCTTAGCGCCTCGAGCTGAAGCTTTCTTT.

Regarding this clonotype: With a much larger clone just one base away, this may be a read error. The chain is built from TRBV2 and TRBJ2-3; tentatively, D is TRBD1 (5 bases). The DNA end favors TRBJ1-5, so the J call may be wrong. This CDR3 is built from 13 residues. The germline V gene encodes CDR1 SNHLY and CDR2 FYNNEI. In nucleotides, the CDR3 is TGTGCCAGCAGGGGGACTAGCACAGATACGCAGCATTTT. This sequence encodes CASRGTSTDTQHF.

This clonotype was seen at least ten times. The chain is built from TRBV14 and TRBJ2-3, with TRBD2 as a possible D gene (6 bases). The CDR3 sequence is 12 residues long. Germline V lookup: CDR1 SGHDN, CDR2 FVKESK. V lost 1 base, J lost 9 bases, and 8 bases lay in between. This chain's CDR3 is CASSQGRGTQYF. The CDR3, as DNA: TGTGCCAGCAGCCAAGGACGGGGGACGCAGTATTTT.

In its sample, this clonotype was seen a few times. CDR3 sequence: CASSWAFGQGPNNQPQHF. The CDR3 nucleotides read TGTGCCAGCAGCTGGGCTTTCGGACAGGGACCCAACAATCAGCCCCAGCATTTT. This chain uses TRBV11-2 with TRBJ1-5; 8 bases are a match to TRBD1. The CDR3 covers 18 residues. The J segment lost 3 bases and the V segment lost 4 bases, leaving 14 bases of the junction unmatched. Germline assignment: CDR1 SGHAT and CDR2 FQNNGV.

This clonotype has ten or more counts. This rearrangement joins TRBV20-1 to TRBJ1-5, with D unresolved. Germline V gene data show CDR1 as DFQATT and CDR2 as SNEGSKA (reference sequence). Trimming left V 6 bases short and J 0 bases short, with 9 bases between. CDR3 length: 13 residues. The CDR3 DNA follows: TGCAGTGCCGCCCGCCCTAGCAATCAGCCCCAGCATTTT. The encoded protein is CSAARPSNQPQHF.

Written as DNA, the CDR3 is TGTGCCACCAGCAGAGCGCAGGAGGGCGGGTATGAGCAGTATTTT. Protein: CATSRAQEGGYEQYF. The chain combines TRBV15 with TRBJ2-3, with D possibly matching TRBD2 (6 bases). Germline values: CDR1 LNHNV, CDR2 YYDKDF (reference sequence). Trimming shortened V by 1 base and J by 11 bases, and 19 bases separated the two germline ends. This CDR3 has 15 residues.

This clonotype was observed a few times. This chain uses TRBV19 with TRBJ2-1; 9 nucleotides agree with TRBD2. V lost 3 bases and J lost 8; bases outside the gene matches: 14. This CDR3 is built from 17 residues. Germline CDR1 and CDR2: LNHDA and SQIVND (reference sequence). The CDR3 reads CASSMVSLGGRAYEQFF. The DNA of the CDR3 is TGTGCCAGTAGTATGGTCAGCCTTGGCGGGAGGGCCTATGAGCAGTTCTTC.

In its sample, this clonotype was seen once. The chain joins TRBV19 to TRBJ1-6, with D possibly being TRBD1 (5 bases). The length of the CDR3 is 13 residues. Germline CDR1 and CDR2: LNHDA and SQIVND (reference sequence). Trimming removed 5 bases from V and 6 bases from J, with 8 bases in between. The CDR3 is CASSDQGNSPLHF. In DNA, the CDR3 is TGTGCCAGTAGTGACCAGGGTAATTCACCCCTCCACTTT.

This clonotype showed up many times. The chain recombines TRBV10-3 with TRBJ1-2; D is unclear. V was cut by 7 bases and J by 1 base, with 10 bases left in between. CDR1 is ENHRY and CDR2 is SYGVKD in the germline V gene. The CDR3 contains 13 residues. The DNA for the CDR3 is TGTGCCATCAAGGGTAACAGTAACTATGGCTACACCTTC. It specifies CAIKGNSNYGYTF.

This clonotype has just a few counts. The V call is TRBV7-9, the J call TRBJ1-1, with TRBD1 matching 8 bases. Germline lookup yields CDR1 SEHNR and CDR2 FQNEAQ (reference sequence). The CDR3 extends over 14 amino acids. Trimming cost V 11 bases and J 3 bases; bases outside gene matches: 11. The CDR3 is CAPVPQGADTEAFF. CDR3 nucleotide sequence: TGTGCCCCAGTCCCGCAGGGGGCGGACACTGAAGCTTTCTTT.

This rearrangement joins TRBV7-2 to TRBJ2-5; 9 bases are a match to TRBD2. CDR1 and CDR2 from the germline V gene are SGHTA and FQGNSA. The junction had 9 bases not matched to a gene; V was cut back by 8 bases and J by 2 bases. The CDR3 spans 15 residues. DNA for the CDR3: TGTGCCAGCTCCCTAGCGGGGCATTTGCAAGAGACCCAGTACTTC. Amino acids: CASSLAGHLQETQYF.

This clonotype was observed many times. The chain recombines TRBV2 with TRBJ1-6; D not certain. The CDR3 is 15 residues long. Trimming took off 4 bases at V and 0 bases at J, with 7 bases between the two ends. The germline gives CDR1 SNHLY, CDR2 FYNNEI. The DNA for the CDR3 is TGTGCCAGCAGTGTTAGAGGCTCCTATAATTCACCCCTCCACTTT. Translated: CASSVRGSYNSPLHF.

A few counts support this clonotype. The rearrangement joins TRBV15 to TRBJ1-2, with D possibly being TRBD1 (5 bases). The CDR3 loop spans 14 amino acids. Germline CDR1 and CDR2: LNHNV and YYDKDF (reference sequence). Trimming cost V 0 bases and J 4 bases, with 9 bases left between them. The CDR3 bases are TGTGCCACCAGCAGAGATCGAGGGGTCTATGGCTACACCTTC. It encodes CATSRDRGVYGYTF.

Only a few counts were recorded for this clonotype. One junction end disagrees with the germline gene, perhaps due to a read error. The V call is TRBV10-3, the J call TRBJ1-2; D is possibly TRBD1 (5 bases). CDR1 is ENHRY and CDR2 is SYGVKD in the germline V gene. CDR3 size: 16 residues. CDR3 amino acids: CASSSPGGELAYGYTF. CDR3 in DNA: TGTGCCAGCAGTTCCCCGGGGGGGGAGCTTGCTTATGGCTACACCTTC.

The rearrangement uses TRBV14 and TRBJ2-7; unclear D gene. Trimming took off 3 bases at V and 5 bases at J, with 11 bases between the two ends. This CDR3 comprises 13 residues. Germline V gene lookup returns CDR1 SGHDN and CDR2 FVKESK. The CDR3 coding sequence is TGTGCCAGCAGCCAGACAAGGTACCACGAGCAGTACTTC. As protein: CASSQTRYHEQYF.

This rearrangement joins TRBV4-2 to TRBJ2-2; the D call may be TRBD1 or TRBD2 (5 bases each). This CDR3 has 14 residues. Germline V gives CDR1 LGHNA, CDR2 YNFKEQ. Between the trimmed V and J ends, which lost 0 bases and 8 bases, there was a span of 10 bases. The DNA for the CDR3 is TGTGCCAGCAGCCAAGAGAGAGGGGCGGGGGAGCTGTTTTTT. Translating it yields CASSQERGAGELFF.

Comment on this clonotype: Given the absence of the conserved phenylalanine or tryptophan at the CDR3 end, a read error is likely. This chain uses TRBV13 with TRBJ1-2; a possible D gene is TRBD1 (6 bases). The CDR3 sequence is 16 residues long. CDR1 and CDR2 (germline): PRHDT, FYEKMQ (reference sequence). V lost 0 bases to trimming and J lost 8 bases, with 19 bases between them. In nucleotides, the CDR3 is TGTGCCAGCAGCTTAGGCGTCAGGGGACCGAGGTACGGCTACACCTCC. This sequence encodes CASSLGVRGPRYGYTS.

This clonotype was seen at least ten times. The genes are TRBV29-1 and TRBJ1-2; 9 bases fit TRBD1. V lost 7 bases to trimming and J lost 8 bases; unmatched junction nucleotides: 5. Per germline, CDR1 SQVTM and CDR2 ANQGSEA. CDR3 size: 11 residues. The DNA of the CDR3 is TGCAGCGCCGACAGGGGGGGAGGCTACACCTTC. Encoded protein: CSADRGGGYTF.

This chain connects TRBV20-1 to TRBJ2-1, with TRBD1 matching 7 bases. CDR1 is DFQATT, CDR2 SNEGSKA, per germline (reference sequence). This CDR3 is built from 15 residues. The V and J ends lost 1 base and 6 bases, in that order; junction bases with no gene match: 9. The CDR3 DNA is TGCAGTGCTAGAGCCCCAGACAGGGTAGGCAATGAGCAGTTCTTC. Its translation: CSARAPDRVGNEQFF.

The sample holds many counts of this clonotype. This chain links TRBV20-1 with TRBJ2-3, with 8 bases matching TRBD2. The germline gives CDR1 DFQATT, CDR2 SNEGSKA (reference sequence). The CDR3 spans 16 residues. V gave up 5 bases and J gave up 2 bases; unmatched junction bases: 12. CDR3 sequence: CSAAAVLAEDTDTQYF. CDR3 nucleotide sequence: TGCAGTGCTGCAGCGGTACTAGCGGAAGACACAGATACGCAGTATTTT.

V usage is TRBV7-6 and J usage is TRBJ2-3, with TRBD2 as a possible D gene (7 bases). The CDR3 loop spans 13 amino acids. Germline V gene lookup returns CDR1 SGHVS and CDR2 FNYEAQ. V lost 0 bases and J lost 9, with 10 bases in between. The CDR3 loop reads CASSLAGGRTQYF. DNA for the CDR3: TGTGCCAGCAGCTTAGCGGGGGGGCGAACGCAGTATTTT.

V usage is TRBV11-1 and J usage is TRBJ1-2; TRBD1 is a possible D gene (5 bases). The CDR3 sequence is 16 residues long. Germline values: CDR1 SGHAT, CDR2 FQDESV (reference sequence). Trimming shortened V by 1 base and J by 4 bases, and 16 bases separated the two germline ends. The CDR3 region is CASSLVMSTDSYGYTF. As DNA, the CDR3 is TGTGCCAGCAGCTTAGTAATGAGTACAGACAGCTATGGCTACACCTTC.

This clonotype was seen once. A read error is possible here, since a much larger clone lies one base away. V and J are TRBV20-1 and TRBJ2-5, with D perhaps matching TRBD2 (5 bases). CDR1 DFQATT and CDR2 SNEGSKA come from the germline V gene (reference sequence). This CDR3 comprises 11 residues. The chain's CDR3 is CSASTWETQCF. As DNA, the CDR3 is TGCAGTGCTAGTACGTGGGAGACCCAGTGCTTC.

CDR3 in amino acids: CASIPATASYNEQFF. CDR3 bases: TGTGCCAGCATTCCCGCTACAGCCAGCTACAATGAGCAGTTCTTC. This chain joins TRBV2 and TRBJ2-1, with D hard to call. V gave up 7 bases and J gave up 3 bases, with 16 bases separating them. CDR3 length: 15 amino acids. The V gene's germline CDR1 is SNHLY and CDR2 FYNNEI.

This sequence joins TRBV20-1 and TRBJ1-5; D gene unclear. Trimming stripped 4 bases from V and 2 bases from J, with 15 bases between. The CDR3 spans 15 residues. Germline CDR1 reads DFQATT; CDR2 reads SNEGSKA (reference sequence). This CDR3 is CSANAMDRGNQPQHF. In DNA form, the CDR3 reads TGCAGTGCTAACGCAATGGATCGGGGCAATCAGCCCCAGCATTTT.

The chain links TRBV4-3 to TRBJ1-1; maybe TRBD1 (5 bases). The CDR3 consists of 14 residues. V gave up 0 bases and J gave up 6 bases, with 11 bases separating them. Germline V gene data show CDR1 as LGHNA and CDR2 as YSLEER. CDR3 in DNA: TGCGCCAGCAGCCAAGAAGGGGTCCGGGCTGAAGCTTTCTTT. Translated, it gives CASSQEGVRAEAFF.

The table lists this clonotype with many counts. The J gene is TRBJ1-2, the V gene TRBV7-9; perhaps TRBD1 as D (5 bases). The CDR3 is 16 residues long. Trimming left V 1 base short and J 0 bases short, with 12 bases between. The V gene's germline CDR1 is SEHNR and CDR2 FQNEAQ (reference sequence). In DNA, the CDR3 is TGTGCCAGCAGCTTAGAGGGTGACAGATCTAACTATGGCTACACCTTC. Its translation is CASSLEGDRSNYGYTF.

This clonotype was recorded at least ten times. This chain connects TRBV2 to TRBJ1-2, with no clear D. CDR3 length: 14 amino acids. Germline V lookup: CDR1 SNHLY, CDR2 FYNNEI. V was pared by 6 bases and J by 5 bases, with 16 bases between. CDR3 nucleotides: TGTGCCAGCAGCAGGCGGGAGGGAAGGTATGGCTACACCTTC. It encodes CASSRREGRYGYTF.

The chain carries TRBV7-2 and TRBJ2-7, with 7 bases matching TRBD1. V was pared by 2 bases and J by 5 bases, with 9 bases of the junction left unmatched. Per germline, CDR1 SGHTA and CDR2 FQGNSA. The CDR3 is 15 amino acids. In DNA, the CDR3 is TGTGCCAGCAGCTTAACCCAAGGACAGGCAGACGAGCAGTACTTC. Translated, it gives CASSLTQGQADEQYF.

V is TRBV28 and J is TRBJ2-7, with D possibly matching TRBD2 (5 bases). The V gene's germline CDR1 is MDHEN and CDR2 SYDVKM. The CDR3 loop spans 13 amino acids. Trimming left V 3 bases short and J 7 bases short, with 13 bases between. Written as DNA, the CDR3 is TGTGCCAGCAGTTTCTCCACTAGTCTAGAGCAGTACTTC. It yields the protein CASSFSTSLEQYF.

The J gene is TRBJ2-2, the V gene TRBV12-3 or TRBV12-4, with 7 nucleotides matching TRBD1. Trimming removed 6 bases from V and 1 base from J; junction bases left unmatched: 5. The CDR3 runs 15 residues. CDR3 nucleotides: TGTGCCAGCAGGCTCCGGGACAGGAACACCGGGGAGCTGTTTTTT. As protein: CASRLRDRNTGELFF.

This clonotype was counted ten times or more. This CDR3 is CASSLTGTGGFTLHF. CDR3 coding DNA: TGTGCCAGCAGCTTGACCGGGACAGGGGGCTTCACCCTCCACTTT. V usage is TRBV5-8 and J usage is TRBJ1-6; 12 bases line up with TRBD1. Germline assignment: CDR1 SGHTS and CDR2 YDEGEE. The V and J ends lost 1 base and 14 bases, in that order; junction bases with no gene match: 7. The CDR3 sequence is 15 residues long. Together with reference TRBV5-8 and TRBJ1-6, the CDR3 gives the full variable domain: EAGVTQSPTHLIKTRGQQATLRCSPISGHTSVYWYQQALGLGLQFLLWYDEGEERNRGNFPPRFSGRQFPNYSSELNVNALELEDSALYLCASSLTGTGGFTLHFGNGTRLTVT.